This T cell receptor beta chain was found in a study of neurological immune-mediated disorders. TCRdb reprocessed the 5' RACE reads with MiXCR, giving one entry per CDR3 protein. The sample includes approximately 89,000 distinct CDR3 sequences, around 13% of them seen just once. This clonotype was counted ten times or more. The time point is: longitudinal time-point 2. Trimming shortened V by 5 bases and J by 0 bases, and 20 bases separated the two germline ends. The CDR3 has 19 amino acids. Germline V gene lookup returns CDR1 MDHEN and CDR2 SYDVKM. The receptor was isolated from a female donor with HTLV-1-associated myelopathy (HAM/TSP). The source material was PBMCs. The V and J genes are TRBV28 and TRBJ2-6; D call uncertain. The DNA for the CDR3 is TGTGCCAGCAGTGGCGCGACTGCACGCGGATACTCTGGGGCCAACGTCCTGACTTTC. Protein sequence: CASSGATARGYSGANVLTF.